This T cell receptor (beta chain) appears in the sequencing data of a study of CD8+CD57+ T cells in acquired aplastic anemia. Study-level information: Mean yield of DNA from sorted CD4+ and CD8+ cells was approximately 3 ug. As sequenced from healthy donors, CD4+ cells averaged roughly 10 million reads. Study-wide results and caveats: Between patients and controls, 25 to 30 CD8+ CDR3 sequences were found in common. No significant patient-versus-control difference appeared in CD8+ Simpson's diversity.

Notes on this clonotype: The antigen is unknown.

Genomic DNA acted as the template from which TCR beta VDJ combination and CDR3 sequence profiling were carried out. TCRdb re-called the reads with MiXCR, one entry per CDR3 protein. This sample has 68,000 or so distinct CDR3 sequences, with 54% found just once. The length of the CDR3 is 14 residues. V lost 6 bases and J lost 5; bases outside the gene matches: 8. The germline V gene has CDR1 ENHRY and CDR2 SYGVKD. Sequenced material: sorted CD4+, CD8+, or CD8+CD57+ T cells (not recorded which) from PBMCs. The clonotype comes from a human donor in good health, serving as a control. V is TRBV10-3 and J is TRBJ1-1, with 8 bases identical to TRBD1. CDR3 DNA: TGTGCCATCAGATCCGGGACAGGAGGGACTGAAGCTTTCTTT. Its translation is CAIRSGTGGTEAFF.